This T cell receptor (beta chain) was identified during a study of blood T cell repertoires in COVID-19. In the study overall: COVID-19 samples, acute and convalescent, were from the United States, Italy and Spain. PBMCs, B-cell-depleted T cells, or T cells were the source of the cDNA or gDNA that made up the material.

Trimming took off 2 bases at V and 2 bases at J, with 7 bases between the two ends. There are 13 residues in the CDR3. Germline V lookup: CDR1 MNHEY, CDR2 SVGAGI. Original methodology: Reference gene primer amplification gave estimated nucleated cell counts. Profiled with immunoSEQ multiplex PCR; TCRdb holds only in-frame clones, not every one. V and J calls and clone size follow that table, whereas D and trimming were derived from the DNA. This sample carries almost 95,000 clones, roughly nine tenths of them seen once, and the ten largest clones take about a sixth. The sequencing sample was made of peripheral blood. The sequence came from a woman in her sixties or seventies with COVID-19, enrolled during active disease. The rearrangement joins TRBV6-5 to TRBJ2-7; tentative D call: TRBD2 (5 bases). Written as DNA, the CDR3 is TGTGCCAGCAGTTACGTAGCGCCCTACGAGCAGTACTTC. Protein: CASSYVAPYEQYF.